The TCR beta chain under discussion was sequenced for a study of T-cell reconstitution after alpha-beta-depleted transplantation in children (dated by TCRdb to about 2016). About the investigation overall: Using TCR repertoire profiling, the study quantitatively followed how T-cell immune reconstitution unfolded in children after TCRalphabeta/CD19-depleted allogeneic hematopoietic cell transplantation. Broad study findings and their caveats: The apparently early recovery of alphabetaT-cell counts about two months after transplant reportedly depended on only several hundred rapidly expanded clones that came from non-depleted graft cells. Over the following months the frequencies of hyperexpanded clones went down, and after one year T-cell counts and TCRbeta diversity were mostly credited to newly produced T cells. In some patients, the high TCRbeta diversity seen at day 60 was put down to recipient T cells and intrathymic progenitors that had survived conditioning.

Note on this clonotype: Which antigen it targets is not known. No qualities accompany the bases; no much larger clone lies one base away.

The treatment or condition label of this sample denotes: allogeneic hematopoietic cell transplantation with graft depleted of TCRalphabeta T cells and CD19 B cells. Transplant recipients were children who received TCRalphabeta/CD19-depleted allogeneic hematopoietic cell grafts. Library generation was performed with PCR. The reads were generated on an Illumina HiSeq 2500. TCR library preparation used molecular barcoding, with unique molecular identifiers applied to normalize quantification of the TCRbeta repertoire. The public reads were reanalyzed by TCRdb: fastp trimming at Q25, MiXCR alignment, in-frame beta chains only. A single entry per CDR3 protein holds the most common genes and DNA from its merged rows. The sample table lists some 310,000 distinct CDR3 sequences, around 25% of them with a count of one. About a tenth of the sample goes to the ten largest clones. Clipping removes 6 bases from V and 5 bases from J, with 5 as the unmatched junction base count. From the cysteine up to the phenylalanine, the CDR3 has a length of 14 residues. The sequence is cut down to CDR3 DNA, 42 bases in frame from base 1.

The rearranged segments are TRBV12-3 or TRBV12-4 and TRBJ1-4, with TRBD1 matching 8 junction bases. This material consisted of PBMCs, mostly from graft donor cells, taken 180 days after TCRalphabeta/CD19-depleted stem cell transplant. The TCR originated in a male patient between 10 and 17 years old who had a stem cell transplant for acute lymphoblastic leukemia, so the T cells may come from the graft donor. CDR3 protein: CASRPGQANEKLFF. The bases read TGTGCCAGCAGGCCGGGACAGGCAAATGAAAAACTGTTTTTT.